The 24 T cell receptor beta chains in this list originate from one sample, sequenced in a study of regulatory T cells in long-lasting Graves disease. Documented time point: newly diagnosed GD, antithyroid drugs for less than 3 months. The authors made the TCR library using RNA they extracted from PBMCs. Construction of the TCR beta libraries employed iRepertoire HTBI primers in conjunction with Arm-PCR of CDR3 regions. TCRdb re-called the multiplex PCR reads with MiXCR, one entry per CDR3 protein. The sample yields roughly 500,000 distinct CDR3 sequences, less than 15% seen once. This sample was shared with a second study, whose subject was T cells in Graves' hyperthyroidism and ophthalmopathy.

The sequencing used peripheral blood mononuclear cells (PBMCs), collected at new diagnosis, from a patient treated with antithyroid drugs. The receptors originated from a young man with Graves disease.

This clonotype occurred many times. The CDR3 spells CASTQLAYLAKNIQYF. The CDR3 DNA reads as TGTGCCAGCACCCAACTAGCGTATCTAGCCAAAAACATTCAGTACTTC. V usage is TRBV27 and J usage is TRBJ2-4, with 7 bases fitting TRBD2. V lost 7 bases, J lost 0 bases, and 9 bases stayed unmatched. Germline-derived CDR1 and CDR2 are MNHEY and SMNVEV (reference sequence). The CDR3 has 16 amino acids.

This clonotype was seen at least ten times. The chain joins TRBV9 to TRBJ1-1; D not certain. Between the trimmed V and J ends, which lost 2 bases and 6 bases, there was a span of 14 bases. Germline V gene sequence: CDR1 SGDLS, CDR2 YYNGEE. CDR3 length equals 14 residues. The CDR3 loop reads CASSVIPQMAEAFF. CDR3 DNA sequence: TGTGCCAGCAGCGTTATCCCGCAGATGGCTGAAGCTTTCTTT.

Many counts were recorded for this clonotype. The CDR3, as DNA: TGCAGTGCTAGCCGAGCTAGAGATACGCAGTATTTT. Translated: CSASRARDTQYF. The chain has TRBV20-1 and TRBJ2-3; no clear D gene. Germline assignment: CDR1 DFQATT and CDR2 SNEGSKA (reference sequence). The V end lost 3 bases, the J end lost 5 bases, and 9 bases lay between the germline ends. This CDR3 is built from 12 residues.

Ten or more counts support this clonotype. This chain links TRBV7-8 with TRBJ2-7; D is unclear. Looked up from germline, CDR1 is SGHVS and CDR2 is FQNEAQ. Trimming took off 1 base at V and 3 bases at J, with 13 bases between the two ends. The CDR3 totals 15 residues. The CDR3 DNA is TGTGCCAGCAGCTTAGATGGACCGCGTTACTACGAGCAGTACTTC. It encodes CASSLDGPRYYEQYF.

At least ten counts were recorded for this clonotype. The chain uses TRBV5-1 and TRBJ1-2; D is unclear. Germline loops: CDR1 SGHRS, CDR2 YFSETQ. The CDR3 extends over 15 amino acids. Trimming cost V 0 bases and J 6 bases, with 15 bases left between them. CDR3 DNA sequence: TGCGCCAGCAGCTTGGCCCTGGAAGGGCTGAATGGCTACACCTTC. Amino acids: CASSLALEGLNGYTF.

This clonotype was recorded at least ten times. One end of the junction varies from germline; a read error may be responsible. The chain uses TRBV5-1 and TRBJ2-7; D gene uncertain. Looked up from germline, CDR1 is SGHRS and CDR2 is YFSETQ. The CDR3 sequence is 13 residues long. Here the CDR3 DNA reads TGTGCCAGCAGCTTATCTGGGCTCTACGAGCAGTACTTC. It codes for CASSLSGLYEQYF.

This clonotype occurred many times. CDR3 region: CASSFLAEDSGELFF. In DNA form, the CDR3 reads TGTGCCAGCAGCTTCCTAGCGGAGGATTCCGGGGAGCTGTTTTTT. The V and J genes are TRBV7-2 and TRBJ2-2; 7 positions match TRBD2. Germline CDR1 is SGHTA and CDR2 is FQGNSA. The V segment lost 3 bases and the J segment 6 bases; nucleotides outside the gene matches: 7. The CDR3 is 15 residues long.

This clonotype was recorded many times. The rearrangement links TRBV28 to TRBJ2-7; possible D gene TRBD1, 6 bases. Germline V lookup: CDR1 MDHEN, CDR2 SYDVKM. The CDR3 is 15 amino acids. Trimming removed 3 bases at V and 0 bases at J, with 12 bases between. For the CDR3, the DNA is TGTGCCAGCAGTTTGACAGGCCCAAGCTCCTACGAGCAGTACTTC. Encoded protein: CASSLTGPSSYEQYF.

This clonotype was observed many times. The rearrangement links TRBV25-1 to TRBJ2-1; D is ambiguous. V gave up 2 bases and J gave up 7 bases, with 12 bases separating them. Germline V gene data show CDR1 as MGHDK and CDR2 as SYGVNS. The CDR3 totals 14 residues. Here the CDR3 DNA reads TGTGCCAGCAGTGAAGTCGGATGGATTAATGAGCAGTTCTTC. It specifies CASSEVGWINEQFF.

This clonotype was picked up many times. V and J are TRBV20-1 and TRBJ2-1; perhaps TRBD2 as D (6 bases). The length of the CDR3 is 14 residues. The V end was cut by 6 bases, the J end by 5 bases, with 17 bases between. Germline CDR1 is DFQATT and CDR2 is SNEGSKA (reference sequence). The DNA for the CDR3 is TGCAGTGCGACTAGATCGACTTTCAACAATGAGCAGTTCTTC. It translates to CSATRSTFNNEQFF.

The chain joins TRBV5-4 to TRBJ2-2; D unresolved. CDR1 SGHNT and CDR2 YYREEE come from the germline V gene (reference sequence). V dropped 5 bases and J dropped 7 bases, with 18 bases sitting between them. The CDR3 runs to 15 residues. The CDR3 DNA sequence: TGTGCCAGCAGTCCGACCCCCTCTGGGAACGGGGAGCTGTTTTTT. Protein product: CASSPTPSGNGELFF.

There are many counts of this clonotype. The chain links TRBV29-1 to TRBJ2-5; D remains ambiguous. V was cut by 7 bases and J by 5 bases, with 11 bases left in between. CDR3 length equals 11 residues. Germline CDR1 is SQVTM and CDR2 is ANQGSEA. Here the CDR3 reads CSARALETQYF. The CDR3 DNA reads TGCAGCGCGCGCGCCTTGGAGACCCAGTACTTC.

This clonotype has ten or more counts. The chain recombines TRBV20-1 with TRBJ1-3; unclear D gene. The CDR3 spans 11 residues. V shed 0 bases and J shed 4 bases, with 1 base lying between them. CDR1 DFQATT and CDR2 SNEGSKA come from the germline V gene (reference sequence). CDR3 DNA sequence: TGCAGTGCTAGAGACGGAAACACCATATATTTT. Amino acid sequence: CSARDGNTIYF.

At least ten counts were recorded for this clonotype. The rearrangement joins TRBV12-3 or TRBV12-4 to TRBJ2-3, with D unclear. Trimming pared 3 bases from V and 2 bases from J, leaving 12 bases between. This CDR3 is built from 15 residues. The CDR3 DNA is TGTGCCAGCAGTTTGTCACTGGATCACACAGATACGCAGTATTTT. It yields the protein CASSLSLDHTDTQYF.

The J gene is TRBJ2-5, the V gene TRBV5-1, with D unresolved. In germline, CDR1 is SGHRS, CDR2 YFSETQ. Trimming left V 0 bases short and J 2 bases short, with 8 bases between. The CDR3 is 14 residues long. CDR3 residues: CASSLGAPQETQYF. CDR3 sequence (DNA): TGCGCCAGCAGCTTGGGGGCCCCACAAGAGACCCAGTACTTC.

As concerns this clonotype: A single base separates this from a much larger clone, so it may be a read error. The CDR3 sequence: CASSQLGSHEQYF. CDR3 bases: TGTGCCAGCAGCCAACTGGGGAGCCACGAGCAGTACTTC. This chain links TRBV14 with TRBJ2-7; D may be TRBD2 (5 bases). Trimming pared 2 bases from V and 5 bases from J, leaving 10 bases between. CDR3 length: 13 amino acids. CDR1 is SGHDN, CDR2 FVKESK, per germline. Full variable domain (rest looked up from reference TRBV14 and TRBJ2-7): EAGVTQFPSHSVIEKGQTVTLRCDPISGHDNLYWYRRVMGKEIKFLLHFVKESKQDESGMPNNRFLAERTGGTYSTLKVQPAELEDSGVYFCASSQLGSHEQYFGPGTRLTVT.

This chain links TRBV7-6 with TRBJ2-7; TRBD1 might be the D (5 bases). This CDR3 has 14 residues. The germline CDR1 and CDR2 sequences are SGHVS and FNYEAQ. The V end was cut by 3 bases, the J end by 1 base, with 10 bases between. The DNA of the CDR3 is TGTGCCAGCAGCTTTTCCGGACATTCCTACGAGCAGTACTTC. It yields the protein CASSFSGHSYEQYF.

This clonotype was counted once. This chain connects TRBV5-1 to TRBJ1-2; no clear D. There are 17 residues in the CDR3. Deletions cut 0 bases from V and 2 bases from J, with 17 bases between. The germline V gene encodes CDR1 SGHRS and CDR2 YFSETQ. The CDR3 DNA reads as TGCGCCAGCAGCTTGGAGATGTCAGACACTGCGAACTATGGCTACACCTTC. Its translation is CASSLEMSDTANYGYTF.

This clonotype was detected a few times. Germline is not matched at one junction end, which may reflect a read error. V is TRBV27 and J is TRBJ2-7, with a possible D match to TRBD1 (5 bases). Germline CDR1 is MNHEY and CDR2 is SMNVEV (reference sequence). This CDR3 has 14 residues. This CDR3 reads CASSLSAGWYERYF. CDR3 bases: TGTGCCAGCAGTTTATCGGCAGGGTGGTACGAGCGGTACTTC.

The chain carries TRBV6-1 and TRBJ2-7; 8 nucleotides agree with TRBD1. V was pared by 7 bases and J by 4 bases, with 9 bases of the junction left unmatched. From germline, CDR1 is MNHNS and CDR2 SASEGT. The CDR3 extends over 14 amino acids. The chain's CDR3 is CASTHGQGSYEQYF. As DNA, the CDR3 is TGTGCCAGCACCCACGGACAGGGATCTTACGAGCAGTACTTC.

Comment on this clonotype: A read error is likely here: a far larger clone is one base away. The chain carries TRBV2 and TRBJ2-2; 7 bases line up with TRBD2. Germline CDR1 is SNHLY and CDR2 is FYNNEI. This CDR3 has 15 residues. Trimming took 4 bases from V and 2 from J; bases not matched to a gene: 4. The CDR3 reads CASSVGGSNTGELFF. CDR3 DNA sequence: TGTGCCAGCAGTGTGGGGGGGAGCAACACCGGGGAGCTGTTTTTT.

This clonotype has more than one count but fewer than ten. The chain joins TRBV4-1 to TRBJ1-4, with a tentative D call TRBD1 (5 bases). The germline V gene has CDR1 MGHRA and CDR2 YSYEKL. The CDR3 loop spans 18 amino acids. V dropped 0 bases and J dropped 4 bases, with 18 bases sitting between them. The CDR3 nucleotides are TGCGCCAGCAGCCAAGATGGGACGAGGTCGCCACATAATGAAAAACTGTTTTTT. Translation: CASSQDGTRSPHNEKLFF.

V usage is TRBV6-1 and J usage is TRBJ2-4; TRBD1 matches 10 bases. This CDR3 contains 15 residues. From germline, CDR1 is MNHNS and CDR2 SASEGT. J lost 8 bases, V lost 1 base, and 5 bases had no gene match. The CDR3 here is CASSEVGQGRDIQYF. CDR3 nucleotide sequence: TGTGCCAGCAGTGAAGTGGGACAGGGGCGGGACATTCAGTACTTC.

This clonotype showed up many times. The rearrangement uses TRBV5-1 and TRBJ2-3; D is undetermined. The CDR3 covers 15 residues. V shed 7 bases and J shed 0 bases, with 15 bases lying between them. Germline lookup yields CDR1 SGHRS and CDR2 YFSETQ. CDR3 sequence: CASASEQPSTDTQYF. As DNA, the CDR3 is TGCGCCAGCGCAAGCGAACAACCTAGCACAGATACGCAGTATTTT.